These 30 T cell receptor beta chains were sequenced from one sample in a study of persistence of HIV-infected CD4 T cells. The stimulus was lysate of CMV-infected fibroblasts, about 10 ug/mL. Sorting selected CD4+ T cells upregulating both CD40 ligand and CD69. This was the immunoSEQ version 4 assay in survey mode. Data came from immunoSEQ multiplex PCR; TCRdb stores just in-frame clones and leaves some out. In the table there are 15,000 to 20,000 clones, less than 75% of which are singletons. These TCRs' antigens remain unknown. This sample comprised CD4+ T cells sorted from PBMCs after 18-hour stimulation, obtained from a patient who received antiretroviral therapy. The receptor source for this set is an adult woman with HIV who was CMV-seropositive.

The chain carries TRBV6-1 and TRBJ1-1, with D possibly matching TRBD1 (5 bases). Between the trimmed V and J ends, which lost 1 base and 1 base, there was a span of 10 bases. CDR1 and CDR2 (germline): MNHNS, SASEGT. The CDR3 runs 15 residues. The CDR3 nucleotides read TGTGCCAGCAGTGAAGTAACGGGGCCGAACACTGAAGCTTTCTTT. Residues: CASSEVTGPNTEAFF.

By frequency in the sample, this clone is medium-sized. The chain recombines TRBV10-2 with TRBJ1-2; D ambiguous. Germline-derived CDR1 and CDR2 are WSHSY and SAAADI. The CDR3 length is 14 residues. V shed 2 bases and J shed 4 bases, with 11 bases lying between them. DNA of the CDR3: TGCGCCAGCAGTGAGGAGGGCAGGTCCTATGGCTACACCTTC. Translation: CASSEEGRSYGYTF.

The chain carries TRBV28 and TRBJ1-2, with 7 bases identical to TRBD1. Trimming cost V 3 bases and J 5 bases; bases outside gene matches: 6. CDR3 length: 14 amino acids. The germline V gene has CDR1 MDHEN and CDR2 SYDVKM. The CDR3 DNA sequence: TGTGCCAGCAGTTTCAAGGGGGCAGGATATGGCTACACCTTC. This codes for CASSFKGAGYGYTF.

V is TRBV2 and J is TRBJ1-1; the match to TRBD1 covers 10 bases. Germline lookup yields CDR1 SNHLY and CDR2 FYNNEI. The ends lost 6 bases at V and 4 bases at J; junction bases unmatched: 11. The CDR3 sequence is 16 residues long. The CDR3 here is CASRDRGATPGTEAFF. The CDR3 coding sequence is TGTGCCAGCAGGGACAGGGGGGCAACCCCCGGCACTGAAGCTTTCTTT.

This clone was seen only a few times. The gene calls are TRBV12-5 and TRBJ1-6; no reliable D call. The V end lost 0 bases, the J end lost 7 bases, and 4 bases lay between the germline ends. CDR1 is LGHNT and CDR2 is FRNRAP in the germline V gene. The CDR3 runs 13 residues. The CDR3 is CASGLVQNSPLHF. The CDR3 DNA reads TGTGCTAGTGGTTTGGTACAGAATTCACCCCTCCACTTT. Full variable domain (remainder filled in from reference TRBV12-5 and TRBJ1-6): DARVTQTPRHKVTEMGQEVTMRCQPILGHNTVFWYRQTMMQGLELLAYFRNRAPLDDSGMPKDRFSAEMPDATLATLKIQPSEPRDSAVYFCASGLVQNSPLHFGNGTRLTVT.

This chain links TRBV3-1 (or the pseudogene TRBV3-2) with TRBJ1-3, with 8 bases aligning to TRBD1. Per germline, CDR1 LGHDT and CDR2 YNNKEL (reference sequence). Trimming at V came to 7 bases and at J to 2 bases, leaving 4 bases not matched to a gene. The CDR3 covers 14 residues. In DNA, the CDR3 is TGTGCCAGCAAAGGACAGGGCGCTGGAAACACCATATATTTT. The encoded protein is CASKGQGAGNTIYF.

This chain links TRBV4-1 with TRBJ1-4; TRBD1 is a possible D gene (5 bases). The V end lost 1 base, the J end lost 10 bases, and 10 bases lay between the germline ends. The CDR3 length is 13 residues. Germline CDR1 and CDR2: MGHRA and YSYEKL. For the CDR3, the DNA is TGCGCCAGCAGCCAAGGGCTTCAGGGAAAACTGTTTTTT. It encodes CASSQGLQGKLFF.

The CDR3 DNA follows: TGCGCCAGCAGTGAGGTACTAGGAGAGACCCAGTACTTC. It translates to CASSEVLGETQYF. The genes are TRBV10-1 and TRBJ2-5, with D tentatively TRBD2 (5 bases). CDR3 length equals 13 residues. Germline V gene sequence: CDR1 WNHNN, CDR2 SYGVQD (reference sequence). V was trimmed by 2 bases and J by 4 bases, leaving 8 bases between them.

This chain links TRBV7-3 with TRBJ2-2, with 13 bases identical to TRBD2. V trimming: 4 bases; J trimming: 5 bases; junction bases outside the gene matches: 4. CDR3 length: 16 amino acids. The V gene's germline CDR1 is SGHTA and CDR2 FQGTGA. The CDR3 sequence: CASSSGLAGATGELFF. The CDR3 nucleotides are TGTGCCAGCAGCTCAGGACTAGCGGGGGCAACCGGGGAGCTGTTTTTT.

On this clone: Other DNA sequences in the same sample also yield this CDR3. The chain combines TRBV6-1 with TRBJ1-2, with D unresolved. Germline loops: CDR1 MNHNS, CDR2 SASEGT. The CDR3 contains 13 residues. Trimming shortened V by 3 bases and J by 5 bases, and 10 bases separated the two germline ends. The CDR3 DNA reads TGTGCCAGCAGTGAGCGCAGGAATTATGGCTACACCTTC. It codes for CASSERRNYGYTF.

The rearrangement links TRBV10-1 to TRBJ2-1; TRBD2 matches 8 bases. CDR1 is WNHNN, CDR2 SYGVQD, per germline (reference sequence). The CDR3 extends over 16 amino acids. Trimming cost V 3 bases and J 3 bases; bases outside gene matches: 7. The CDR3, as DNA: TGCGCCAGCAGTGAAACGGGGCTAGCGGGCTACAATGAGCAGTTCTTC. As protein: CASSETGLAGYNEQFF.

The rearrangement links TRBV9 to TRBJ1-1; D remains unclear. This CDR3 has 14 amino acids. The germline V and J ends were trimmed by 2 bases and 3 bases, with 11 bases remaining between them. Looked up from germline, CDR1 is SGDLS and CDR2 is YYNGEE. CDR3 amino acids: CASSVRQWDTEAFF. CDR3 sequence (DNA): TGTGCCAGCAGCGTGAGGCAGTGGGACACTGAAGCTTTCTTT.

The rearrangement joins TRBV19 to TRBJ1-1, with 9 bases aligning to TRBD1. CDR3 size: 15 residues. Germline CDR1 LNHDA, CDR2 SQIVND (reference sequence). J was trimmed by 3 bases and V by 5 bases; bases with no gene match: 7. The CDR3 DNA reads as TGTGCCAGTAGTTCGGGACAGGGCTTGGACACTGAAGCTTTCTTT. It codes for CASSSGQGLDTEAFF.

The chain recombines TRBV12-3 or TRBV12-4 with TRBJ1-5, with TRBD1 as a possible D gene (5 bases). The CDR3 covers 13 residues. Trimming left V 7 bases short and J 1 base short, with 8 bases between. This CDR3 reads CASTWGSNQPQHF. The CDR3, as DNA: TGTGCCAGCACCTGGGGGAGCAATCAGCCCCAGCATTTT.

This chain uses TRBV19 with TRBJ1-4; D gene unclear. The germline V and J ends were trimmed by 7 bases and 14 bases, with 20 bases remaining between them. This CDR3 is 13 amino acids long. The V gene's germline CDR1 is LNHDA and CDR2 SQIVND (reference sequence). Here the CDR3 reads CASTSEWAMRLFF. The CDR3, as DNA: TGTGCCAGTACCTCCGAATGGGCCATGAGGCTGTTTTTT. The full variable domain, with the rest looked up from reference TRBV19 and TRBJ1-4, is DGGITQSPKYLFRKEGQNVTLSCEQNLNHDAMYWYRQDPGQGLRLIYYSQIVNDFQKGDIAEGYSVSREKKESFPLTVTSAQKNPTAFYLCASTSEWAMRLFFGSGTQLSVL.

The V and J genes are TRBV9 and TRBJ2-3; D unclear. Germline values: CDR1 SGDLS, CDR2 YYNGEE. CDR3 size: 16 residues. V was trimmed by 3 bases and J by 1 base, leaving 15 bases between them. CDR3 nucleotide sequence: TGTGCCAGCAGCGCCTTCCTAGACGTAGGCACAGATACGCAGTATTTT. Its translation is CASSAFLDVGTDTQYF.

The genes are TRBV5-5 and TRBJ1-3; 10 nucleotides align to TRBD1. Germline V lookup: CDR1 SGHKS, CDR2 YYEKEE (reference sequence). V gave up 5 bases and J gave up 4 bases; unmatched junction bases: 18. The CDR3 has 19 amino acids. CDR3 sequence (DNA): TGTGCCAGCAGTTCTACACCACCGGGACAGGGGTTTCTCGGAAACACCATATATTTT. As protein: CASSSTPPGQGFLGNTIYF.

The chain has TRBV15 and TRBJ2-5; D not certain. Looked up from germline, CDR1 is LNHNV and CDR2 is YYDKDF (reference sequence). The CDR3 sequence is 11 residues long. The V end lost 3 bases, the J end lost 4 bases, and 3 bases lay between the germline ends. The CDR3: CATSSRETQYF. Written as DNA, the CDR3 is TGTGCCACCAGCAGCAGAGAGACCCAGTACTTC.

This rearrangement joins TRBV5-4 to TRBJ2-2, with unresolved D. CDR1 is SGHNT, CDR2 YYREEE, per germline (reference sequence). V was cut by 2 bases and J by 8 bases, with 7 bases left in between. The CDR3 covers 12 residues. In nucleotides, the CDR3 is TGTGCCAGCAGCTTCGTGGGGGGGGAGCTGTTTTTT. This gives the protein CASSFVGGELFF.

This chain connects TRBV5-1 to TRBJ1-5; D is perhaps TRBD1 (5 bases). CDR1 and CDR2 from the germline V gene are SGHRS and YFSETQ. The CDR3 totals 15 residues. V was shortened by 0 bases and J by 3 bases, with 10 bases between the two germline ends. The CDR3 protein is CASSLDGAPNQPQHF. The CDR3 bases are TGCGCCAGCAGCTTGGATGGGGCCCCCAATCAGCCCCAGCATTTT.

The gene calls are TRBV7-8 and TRBJ1-5; D might be TRBD1 (5 bases). The CDR3 length is 17 residues. V lost 1 base and J 4 bases, leaving 17 bases between the germline ends. In germline, CDR1 is SGHVS, CDR2 FQNEAQ. The CDR3 nucleotides read TGTGCCAGCAGCTTAGGGGCCCAGGGTACAGGAAATCAGCCCCAGCATTTT. Amino acid sequence: CASSLGAQGTGNQPQHF.

In DNA form, the CDR3 reads TGTGCCAGCAGCCCTTCACAGGGGGCTGGAGAGACCCAGTACTTC. Translating gives CASSPSQGAGETQYF. The chain recombines TRBV13 with TRBJ2-5; 9 nucleotides align to TRBD1. J lost 4 bases, V lost 5 bases, and 8 bases had no gene match. The CDR3 is made up of 15 amino acids. Germline V CDR1 and CDR2: PRHDT, FYEKMQ (reference sequence).

This chain connects TRBV12-3 or TRBV12-4 to TRBJ1-2; D call uncertain. Trimming removed 1 base from V and 2 bases from J, with 5 bases in between. The length of the CDR3 is 13 residues. CDR3 DNA: TGTGCCAGCAGTTTAGGGCAGAACTATGGCTACACCTTC. This gives the protein CASSLGQNYGYTF.

The chain joins TRBV6-1 to TRBJ2-1, with TRBD1 matching over 10 bases. Germline V gives CDR1 MNHNS, CDR2 SASEGT. With 3 bases clipped from V and 5 bases from J, the junction kept 4 bases outside the gene matches. This CDR3 has 15 amino acids. DNA of the CDR3: TGTGCCAGCAGTGATCTGGACAGGGGGAACAATGAGCAGTTCTTC. This sequence encodes CASSDLDRGNNEQFF.

This clone was seen only a few times. V gene TRBV6-5 combines with J gene TRBJ1-5; D perhaps matches TRBD1 (6 bases). The CDR3 sequence is 14 residues long. V was trimmed by 5 bases and J by 4 bases, leaving 12 bases between them. Germline assignment: CDR1 MNHEY and CDR2 SVGAGI. CDR3 sequence reads: CASSRTGRNQPQHF. In DNA, the CDR3 is TGTGCCAGCAGTCGCACAGGGAGGAATCAGCCCCAGCATTTT.

In this sample, this clone turned up once. The chain has TRBV5-1 and TRBJ1-4, with D maybe TRBD1 (6 bases). V shed 0 bases and J shed 4 bases, with 10 bases lying between them. The length of the CDR3 is 15 residues. Germline V gene data show CDR1 as SGHRS and CDR2 as YFSETQ. The CDR3 reads CASSLVTGNNEKLFF. DNA of the CDR3: TGCGCCAGCAGCTTGGTGACAGGAAATAATGAAAAACTGTTTTTT.

The rearrangement uses TRBV5-4 and TRBJ2-7, with a weak D call TRBD2 (5 bases). Trimming left V 5 bases short and J 4 bases short, with 13 bases between. Per germline, CDR1 SGHNT and CDR2 YYREEE (reference sequence). This CDR3 has 13 amino acids. The DNA for the CDR3 is TGTGCCAGCAGATCACTGACTAAGTACGAGCAGTACGTC. Translation: CASRSLTKYEQYV.

This clone is labeled as medium-sized. V usage is TRBV3-1 (or the pseudogene TRBV3-2) and J usage is TRBJ2-4, with unresolved D. Germline-derived CDR1 and CDR2 are LGHDT and YNNKEL (reference sequence). V dropped 0 bases and J dropped 2 bases, with 26 bases sitting between them. This CDR3 spans 21 amino acids. The DNA for the CDR3 is TGTGCCAGCAGCCAAGACCCTGGAGAGTTGGAGCCAGGTTCTACCAAAAACATTCAGTACTTC. It yields the protein CASSQDPGELEPGSTKNIQYF.

The chain employs TRBV7-8 and TRBJ1-2; D gene uncertain. V lost 1 base and J 4 bases, leaving 13 bases between the germline ends. Germline-derived CDR1 and CDR2 are SGHVS and FQNEAQ. The CDR3 sequence is 15 residues long. CDR3 sequence (DNA): TGTGCCAGCAGCTTAGTTCTCTCCGGGCCCTATGGCTACACCTTC. Protein product: CASSLVLSGPYGYTF.

This clone was observed a handful of times. Mismatch with germline at one junction end may stem from a read error. The CDR3 here is CASRLDGDTEAFF. CDR3 bases: TGTGCCAGCAGATTGGACGGAGACACTGAAGCTTTCTTT. This chain connects TRBV5-4 to TRBJ1-1; D not certain. This CDR3 is built from 13 residues. Germline-derived CDR1 and CDR2 are SGHNT and YYREEE (reference sequence).